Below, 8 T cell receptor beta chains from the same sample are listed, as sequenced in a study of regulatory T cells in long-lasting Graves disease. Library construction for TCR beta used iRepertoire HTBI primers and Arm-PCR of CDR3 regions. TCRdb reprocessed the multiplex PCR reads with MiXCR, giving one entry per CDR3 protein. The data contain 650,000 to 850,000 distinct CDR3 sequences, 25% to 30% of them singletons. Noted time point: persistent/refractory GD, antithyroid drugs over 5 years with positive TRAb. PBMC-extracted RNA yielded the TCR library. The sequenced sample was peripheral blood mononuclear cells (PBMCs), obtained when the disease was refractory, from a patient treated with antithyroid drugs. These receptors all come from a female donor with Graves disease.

As DNA, the CDR3 is TGTGCCAGCAAAAGTGACCTGAACACTGAAGCTTTCTTT. It codes for CASKSDLNTEAFF. The chain joins TRBV19 to TRBJ1-1; D remains unclear. Trimming took 9 bases from V and 0 from J, leaving 11 bases between them. The CDR3 has 13 amino acids. Germline lookup yields CDR1 LNHDA and CDR2 SQIVND (reference sequence).

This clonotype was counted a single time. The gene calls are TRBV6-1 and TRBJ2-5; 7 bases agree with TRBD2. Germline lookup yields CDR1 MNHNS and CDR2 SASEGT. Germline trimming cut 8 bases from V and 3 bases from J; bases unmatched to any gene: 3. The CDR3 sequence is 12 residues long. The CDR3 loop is CASRGSKETQYF. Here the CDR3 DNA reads TGTGCCAGCCGCGGGAGTAAAGAGACCCAGTACTTC.

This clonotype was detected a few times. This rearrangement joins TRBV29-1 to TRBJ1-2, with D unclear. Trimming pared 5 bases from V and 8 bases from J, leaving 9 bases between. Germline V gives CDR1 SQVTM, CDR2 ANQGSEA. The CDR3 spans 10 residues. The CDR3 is CSVLSGGYTF. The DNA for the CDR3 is TGCAGCGTTCTATCTGGGGGCTACACCTTC.

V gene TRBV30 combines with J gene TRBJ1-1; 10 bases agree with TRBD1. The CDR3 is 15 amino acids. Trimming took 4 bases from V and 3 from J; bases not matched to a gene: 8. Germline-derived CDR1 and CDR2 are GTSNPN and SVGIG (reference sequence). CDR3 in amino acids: CAWNGDRGRDTEAFF. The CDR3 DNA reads TGTGCCTGGAATGGGGACAGGGGTCGGGACACTGAAGCTTTCTTT.

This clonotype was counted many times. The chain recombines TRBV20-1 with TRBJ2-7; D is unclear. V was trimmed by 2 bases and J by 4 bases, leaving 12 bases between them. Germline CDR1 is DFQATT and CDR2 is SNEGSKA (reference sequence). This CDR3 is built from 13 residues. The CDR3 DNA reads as TGCAGTGCTAGACCTTACGGGCGTTACGAGCAGTACTTC. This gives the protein CSARPYGRYEQYF.

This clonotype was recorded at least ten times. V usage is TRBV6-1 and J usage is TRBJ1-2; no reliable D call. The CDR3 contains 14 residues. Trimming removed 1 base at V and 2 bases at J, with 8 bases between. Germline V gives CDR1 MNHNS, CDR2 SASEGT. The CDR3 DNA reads TGTGCCAGCAGTGAAGTAAACGCAAACTATGGCTACACCTTC. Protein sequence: CASSEVNANYGYTF.

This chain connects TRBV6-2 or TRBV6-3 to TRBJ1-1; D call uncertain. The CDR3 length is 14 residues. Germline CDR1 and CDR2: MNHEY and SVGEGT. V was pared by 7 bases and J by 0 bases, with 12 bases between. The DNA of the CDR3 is TGTGCCAGCATGCGGTCTCGTATGAACACTGAAGCTTTCTTT. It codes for CASMRSRMNTEAFF.

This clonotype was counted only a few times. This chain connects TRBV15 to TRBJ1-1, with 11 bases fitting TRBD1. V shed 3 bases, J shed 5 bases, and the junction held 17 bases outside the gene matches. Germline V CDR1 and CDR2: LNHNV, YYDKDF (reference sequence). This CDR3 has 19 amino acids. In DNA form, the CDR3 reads TGTGCCACCAGCAGCCTAATAAGCTTCCGGGACAGGGGGAGAACTGAAGCTTTCTTT. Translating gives CATSSLISFRDRGRTEAFF.